This T cell receptor beta chain was sequenced during a study of blood T cell repertoires in COVID-19. About the research overall: The samples span acute and convalescent COVID-19 from the United States, Italy and Spain. Sources were T cells, B-cell-depleted T cells, or PBMCs; the material itself was cDNA or gDNA.

Original methodology: The authors estimated nucleated cell counts from reference gene primer amplification. This table comes from immunoSEQ multiplex PCR, and its TCRdb copy is limited to in-frame clones, with some not included. V, J and clone size reflect that table, while D and trimming were determined from the DNA. The sample records 97,000 or so clones, over 65% being singletons. CDR3 size: 16 residues. Trimming took 1 base from V and 6 from J; bases not matched to a gene: 7. Germline CDR1 KGHSH, CDR2 LQKENI. The source is a human donor in a cohort sampled during active COVID-19. The J gene is TRBJ2-7, the V gene TRBV18; TRBD1 matches 12 bases. Specimen: peripheral blood. This CDR3 is CASSPLTGTGGGEQYF. The CDR3 DNA follows: TGTGCCAGCTCACCACTAACGGGGACAGGGGGCGGCGAGCAGTACTTC.